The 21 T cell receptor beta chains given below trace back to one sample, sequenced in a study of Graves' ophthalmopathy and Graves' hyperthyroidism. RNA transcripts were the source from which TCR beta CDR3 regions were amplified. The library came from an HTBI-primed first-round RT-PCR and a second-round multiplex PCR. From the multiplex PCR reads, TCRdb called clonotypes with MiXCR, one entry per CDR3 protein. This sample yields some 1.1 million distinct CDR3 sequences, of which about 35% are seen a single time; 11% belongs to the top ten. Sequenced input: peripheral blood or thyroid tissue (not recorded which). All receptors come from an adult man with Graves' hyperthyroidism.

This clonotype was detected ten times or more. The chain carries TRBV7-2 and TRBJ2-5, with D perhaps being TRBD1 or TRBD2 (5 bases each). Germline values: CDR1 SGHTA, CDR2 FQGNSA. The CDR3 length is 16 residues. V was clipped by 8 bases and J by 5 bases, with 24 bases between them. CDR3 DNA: TGTGCCAGCTTCTCAACGCCGGGGCCGAAGATGGAGACCCAGTACTTC. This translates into CASFSTPGPKMETQYF.

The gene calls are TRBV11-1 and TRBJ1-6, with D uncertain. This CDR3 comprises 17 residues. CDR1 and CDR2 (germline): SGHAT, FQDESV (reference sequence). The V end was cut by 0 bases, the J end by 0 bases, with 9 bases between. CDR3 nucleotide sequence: TGTGCCAGCAGCTTAGCGCGGGGTAGCTCCTATAATTCACCCCTCCACTTT. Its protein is CASSLARGSSYNSPLHF.

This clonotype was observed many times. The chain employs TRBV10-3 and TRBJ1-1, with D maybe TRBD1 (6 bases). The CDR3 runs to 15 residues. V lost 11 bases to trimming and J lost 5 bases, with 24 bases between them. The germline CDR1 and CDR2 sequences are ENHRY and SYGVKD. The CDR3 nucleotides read TGTGCCTGGGGGAGGGGGAGTTGGGCTCGGACTGAAGCTTTCTTT. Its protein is CAWGRGSWARTEAFF.

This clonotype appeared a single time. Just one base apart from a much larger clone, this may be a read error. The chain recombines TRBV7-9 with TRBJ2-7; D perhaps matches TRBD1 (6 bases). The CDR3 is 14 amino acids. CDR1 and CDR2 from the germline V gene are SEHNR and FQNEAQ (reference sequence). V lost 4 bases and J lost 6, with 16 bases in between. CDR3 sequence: CASSSGAGASEQYF. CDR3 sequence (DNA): TGTGCCAGCAGCTCCGGGGCAGGGGCCTCCGAGCAGTACTTC.

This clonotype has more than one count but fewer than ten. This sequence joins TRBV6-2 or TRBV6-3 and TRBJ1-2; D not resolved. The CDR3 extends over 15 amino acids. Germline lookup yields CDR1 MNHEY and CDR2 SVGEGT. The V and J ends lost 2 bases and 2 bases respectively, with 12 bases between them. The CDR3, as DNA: TGTGCCAGCAGTTACGGGCAGTCGATAAACTATGGCTACACCTTC. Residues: CASSYGQSINYGYTF.

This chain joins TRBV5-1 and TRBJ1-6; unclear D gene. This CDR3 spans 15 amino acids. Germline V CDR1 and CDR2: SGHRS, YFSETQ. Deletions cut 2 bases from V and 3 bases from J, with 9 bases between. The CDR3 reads CASSFGPSYNSPLHF. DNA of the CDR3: TGCGCCAGCAGCTTTGGGCCTAGCTATAATTCACCCCTCCACTTT. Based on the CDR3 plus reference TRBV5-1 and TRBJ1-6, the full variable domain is KAGVTQTPRYLIKTRGQQVTLSCSPISGHRSVSWYQQTPGQGLQFLFEYFSETQRNKGNFPGRFSGRQFSNSRSEMNVSTLELGDSALYLCASSFGPSYNSPLHFGNGTRLTVT.

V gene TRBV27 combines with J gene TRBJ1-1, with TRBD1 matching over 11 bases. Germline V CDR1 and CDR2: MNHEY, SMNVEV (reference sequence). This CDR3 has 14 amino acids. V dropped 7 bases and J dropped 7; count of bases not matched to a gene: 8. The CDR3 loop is CASTPPGQGGEAFF. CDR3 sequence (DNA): TGTGCCAGCACCCCACCGGGACAGGGGGGTGAAGCTTTCTTT.

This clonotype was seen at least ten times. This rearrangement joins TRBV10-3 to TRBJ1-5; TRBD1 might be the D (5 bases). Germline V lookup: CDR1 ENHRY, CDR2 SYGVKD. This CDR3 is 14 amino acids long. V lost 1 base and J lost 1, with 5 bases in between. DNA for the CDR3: TGTGCCATCAGTGAGTGGGGGAGCAATCAGCCCCAGCATTTT. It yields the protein CAISEWGSNQPQHF.

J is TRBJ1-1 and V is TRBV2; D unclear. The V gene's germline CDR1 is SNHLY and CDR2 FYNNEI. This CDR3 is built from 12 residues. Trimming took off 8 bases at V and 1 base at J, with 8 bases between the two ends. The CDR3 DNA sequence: TGTGCCAGCGTTGTCAAGAACACTGAAGCTTTCTTT. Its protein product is CASVVKNTEAFF. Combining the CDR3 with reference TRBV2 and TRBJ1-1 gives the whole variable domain EPEVTQTPSHQVTQMGQEVILRCVPISNHLYFYWYRQILGQKVEFLVSFYNNEISEKSEIFDDQFSVERPDGSNFTLKIRSTKLEDSAMYFCASVVKNTEAFFGQGTRLTVV.

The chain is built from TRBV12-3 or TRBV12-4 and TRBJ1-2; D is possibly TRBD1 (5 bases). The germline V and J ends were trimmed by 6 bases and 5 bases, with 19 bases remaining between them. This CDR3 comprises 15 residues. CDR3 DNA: TGTGCCAGCAGCCGTACAGGACGCGCGAGATATGGCTACACCTTC. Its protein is CASSRTGRARYGYTF.

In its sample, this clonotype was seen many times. The CDR3 nucleotides read TGTGCCAGCAGTTTGGGACCGAAAGAGACCCAGTACTTC. Amino acid sequence: CASSLGPKETQYF. The chain employs TRBV28 and TRBJ2-5; the D gene could be TRBD1 or TRBD2 (5 bases each). This CDR3 has 13 amino acids. Trimming cost V 3 bases and J 3 bases, with 8 bases left between them. Germline lookup yields CDR1 MDHEN and CDR2 SYDVKM.

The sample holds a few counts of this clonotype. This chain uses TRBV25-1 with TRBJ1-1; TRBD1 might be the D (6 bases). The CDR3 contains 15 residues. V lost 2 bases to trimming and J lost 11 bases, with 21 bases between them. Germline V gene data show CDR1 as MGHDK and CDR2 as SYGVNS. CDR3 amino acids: CASSETGQPVGGAFF. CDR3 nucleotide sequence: TGTGCCAGCAGTGAAACAGGACAGCCCGTCGGTGGGGCTTTCTTT.

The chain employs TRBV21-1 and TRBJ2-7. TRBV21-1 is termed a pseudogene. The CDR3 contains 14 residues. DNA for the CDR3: TGTGCCAGCAGCAGGACCTTAGACTCCAGGGAGCAGTACTTC. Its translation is CASSRTLDSREQYF.

CDR3 protein: CASTVGTERYEQYF. DNA for the CDR3: TGTGCCAGCACTGTCGGGACAGAACGCTACGAGCAGTACTTC. The rearrangement joins TRBV16 to TRBJ2-7; 7 bases line up with TRBD1. The CDR3 is 14 residues long. The J segment lost 3 bases and the V segment lost 7 bases, leaving 9 bases of the junction unmatched. Germline V lookup: CDR1 KGHSY, CDR2 FQNENV.

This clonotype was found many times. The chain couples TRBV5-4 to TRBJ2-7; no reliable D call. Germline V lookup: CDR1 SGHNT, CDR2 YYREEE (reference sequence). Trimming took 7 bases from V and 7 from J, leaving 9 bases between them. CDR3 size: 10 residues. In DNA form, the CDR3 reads TGTGCCAGCCCGCCAGAGGAGCAGTACTTC. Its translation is CASPPEEQYF.

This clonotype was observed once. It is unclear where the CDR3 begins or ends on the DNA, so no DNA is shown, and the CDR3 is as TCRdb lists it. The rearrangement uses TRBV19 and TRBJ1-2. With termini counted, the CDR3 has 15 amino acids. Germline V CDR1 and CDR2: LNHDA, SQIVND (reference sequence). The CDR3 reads CASLGDSHKEYGCTF.

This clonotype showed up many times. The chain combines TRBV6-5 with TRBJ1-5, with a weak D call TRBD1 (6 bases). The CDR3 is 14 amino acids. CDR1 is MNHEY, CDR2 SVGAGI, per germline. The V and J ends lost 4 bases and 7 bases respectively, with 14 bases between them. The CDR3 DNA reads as TGTGCCAGCAGTTTCACAAGACAGGCCCAGCCCCAGCATTTT. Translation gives CASSFTRQAQPQHF.

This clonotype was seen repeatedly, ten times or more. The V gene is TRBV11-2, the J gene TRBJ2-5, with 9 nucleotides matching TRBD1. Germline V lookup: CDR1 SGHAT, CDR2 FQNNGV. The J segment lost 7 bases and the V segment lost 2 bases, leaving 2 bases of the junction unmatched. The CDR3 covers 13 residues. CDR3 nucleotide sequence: TGTGCCAGCAGCTTAAGGACAGGGGCGACCCAGTACTTC. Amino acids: CASSLRTGATQYF.

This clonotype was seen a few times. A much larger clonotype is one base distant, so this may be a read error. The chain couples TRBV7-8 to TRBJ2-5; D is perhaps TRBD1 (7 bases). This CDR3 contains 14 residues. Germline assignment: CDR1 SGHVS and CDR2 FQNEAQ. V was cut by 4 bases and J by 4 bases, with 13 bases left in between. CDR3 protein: CASSSGGGAETQYF. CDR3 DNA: TGTGCCAGCAGCTCAGGAGGGGGCGCAGAGACCCAGTACTTC.

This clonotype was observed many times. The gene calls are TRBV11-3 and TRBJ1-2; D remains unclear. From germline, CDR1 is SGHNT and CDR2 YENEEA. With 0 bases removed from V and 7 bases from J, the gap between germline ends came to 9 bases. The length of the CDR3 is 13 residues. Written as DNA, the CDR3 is TGTGCCAGCAGCTTAGACATGGTTCGTGGCTACACCTTC. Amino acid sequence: CASSLDMVRGYTF. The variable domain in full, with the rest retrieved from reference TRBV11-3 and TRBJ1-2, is EAGVVQSPRYKIIEKKQPVAFWCNPISGHNTLYWYLQNLGQGPELLIRYENEEAVDDSQLPKDRFSAERLKGVDSTLKIQPAELGDSAVYLCASSLDMVRGYTFGSGTRLTVV.

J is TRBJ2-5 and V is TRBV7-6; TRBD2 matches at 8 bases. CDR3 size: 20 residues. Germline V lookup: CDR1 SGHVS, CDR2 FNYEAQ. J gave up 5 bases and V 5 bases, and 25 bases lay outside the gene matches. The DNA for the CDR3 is TGTGCCAGCAGCCAAGATACGTCTGCGGTGACTAGCGTTTTCCCGGAGACCCAGTACTTC. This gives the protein CASSQDTSAVTSVFPETQYF. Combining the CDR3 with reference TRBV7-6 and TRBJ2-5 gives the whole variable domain GAGVSQSPRYKVTKRGQDVALRCDPISGHVSLYWYRQALGQGPEFLTYFNYEAQQDKSGLPNDRFSAERPEGSISTLTIQRTEQRDSAMYRCASSQDTSAVTSVFPETQYFGPGTRLLVL.